This paragraph covers one T cell receptor beta chain sequence. The data were taken from a study of blood T cell repertoires in COVID-19. Across the study: Acute and convalescent COVID-19 specimens originated in the United States, Italy and Spain. T cells, B-cell-depleted T cells, or PBMCs supplied cDNA or gDNA.

Germline values: CDR1 SGHAT, CDR2 FQNNGV. This CDR3 is built from 13 residues. V was cut by 5 bases and J by 7 bases, with 12 bases left in between. Source study methods: By means of reference gene primer amplification, nucleated cell counts were estimated. The repertoire was sequenced with immunoSEQ multiplex PCR; TCRdb's copy has only in-frame clones and lacks some. The DNA was the basis for D and trimming; V, J and clone size are from that table. Among over 120,000 clones listed, about 80% were seen once. This receptor was identified in a man between 65 and 85 years old who had recovered from COVID-19. The sample comprised peripheral blood. J is TRBJ2-1 and V is TRBV11-2; D is perhaps TRBD1 (6 bases). CDR3 loop: CASSAGQQNEQFF. DNA of the CDR3: TGTGCCAGCAGCGCTGGACAGCAGAATGAGCAGTTCTTC.